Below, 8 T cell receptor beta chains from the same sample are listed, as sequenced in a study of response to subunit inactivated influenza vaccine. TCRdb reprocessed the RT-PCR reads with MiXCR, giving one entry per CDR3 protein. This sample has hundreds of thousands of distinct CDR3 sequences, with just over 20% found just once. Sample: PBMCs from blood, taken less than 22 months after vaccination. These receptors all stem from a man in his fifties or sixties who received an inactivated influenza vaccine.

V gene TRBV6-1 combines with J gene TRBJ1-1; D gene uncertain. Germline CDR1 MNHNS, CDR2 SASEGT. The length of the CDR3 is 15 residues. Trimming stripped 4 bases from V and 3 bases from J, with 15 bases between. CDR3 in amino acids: CASSVSLLAYTEAFF. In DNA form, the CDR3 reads TGTGCCAGCAGTGTAAGCCTTCTCGCGTACACTGAAGCTTTCTTT.

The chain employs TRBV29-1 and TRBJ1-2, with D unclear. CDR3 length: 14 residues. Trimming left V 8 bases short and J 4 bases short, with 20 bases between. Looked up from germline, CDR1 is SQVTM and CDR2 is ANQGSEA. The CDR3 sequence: CSYAHTAGGYGYTF. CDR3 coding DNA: TGCAGCTATGCTCATACAGCGGGAGGCTATGGCTACACCTTC.

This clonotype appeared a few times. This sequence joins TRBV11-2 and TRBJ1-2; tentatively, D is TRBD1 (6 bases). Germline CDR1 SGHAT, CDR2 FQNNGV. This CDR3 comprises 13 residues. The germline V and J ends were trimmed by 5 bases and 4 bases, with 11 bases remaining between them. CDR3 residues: CASSPVTGYGYTF. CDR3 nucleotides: TGTGCCAGCAGCCCAGTGACAGGCTATGGCTACACCTTC.

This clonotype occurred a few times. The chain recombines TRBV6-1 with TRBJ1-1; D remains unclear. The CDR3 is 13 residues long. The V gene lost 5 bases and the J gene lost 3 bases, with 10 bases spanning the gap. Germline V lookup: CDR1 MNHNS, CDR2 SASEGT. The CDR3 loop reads CASSQAKDTEAFF. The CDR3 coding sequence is TGTGCCAGCAGTCAGGCGAAGGACACTGAAGCTTTCTTT.

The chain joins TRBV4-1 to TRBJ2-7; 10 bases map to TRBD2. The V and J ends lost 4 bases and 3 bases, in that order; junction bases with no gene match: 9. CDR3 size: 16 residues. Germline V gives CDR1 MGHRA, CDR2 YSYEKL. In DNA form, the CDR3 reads TGCGCCAGCAGCCCCGTAGCGGGGGGATCCCACTACGAGCAGTACTTC. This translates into CASSPVAGGSHYEQYF.

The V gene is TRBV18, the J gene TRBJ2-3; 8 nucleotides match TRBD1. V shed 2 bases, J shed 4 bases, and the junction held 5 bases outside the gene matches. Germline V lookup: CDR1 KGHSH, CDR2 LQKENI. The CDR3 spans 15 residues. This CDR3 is CASSPSAGGPDTQYF. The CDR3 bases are TGTGCCAGCTCACCAAGTGCAGGGGGCCCAGATACGCAGTATTTT.

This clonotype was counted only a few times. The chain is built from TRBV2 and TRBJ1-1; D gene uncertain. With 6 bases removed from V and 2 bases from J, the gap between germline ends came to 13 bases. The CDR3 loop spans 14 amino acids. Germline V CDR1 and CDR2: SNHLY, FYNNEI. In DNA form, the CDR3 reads TGTGCCAGCAGAGGCTGGGTAGAAAACACTGAAGCTTTCTTT. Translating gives CASRGWVENTEAFF.

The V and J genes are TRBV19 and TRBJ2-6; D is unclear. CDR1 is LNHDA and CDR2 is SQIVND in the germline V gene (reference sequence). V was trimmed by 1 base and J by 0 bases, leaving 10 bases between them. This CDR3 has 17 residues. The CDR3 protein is CASSIGQAFSGANVLTF. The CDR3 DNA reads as TGTGCCAGTAGTATAGGCCAGGCCTTCTCTGGGGCCAACGTCCTGACTTTC.